This T cell receptor (beta chain) was observed in a study of blood T cell repertoires in COVID-19. Study at large: COVID-19 samples, acute and convalescent, were from the United States, Italy and Spain. PBMCs, B-cell-depleted T cells, or T cells provided the cDNA or gDNA that made up the material.

Authors' analysis steps: Amplification with reference gene primers provided the estimates of nucleated cell counts. The data were produced by immunoSEQ multiplex PCR, yet TCRdb's version contains in-frame clones alone and is incomplete. V, J and clone size were drawn from that table, and D and trimming were deduced from the DNA. The table has about 28,000 clones, roughly 87% seen once. Germline loops: CDR1 ENHRY, CDR2 SYGVKD. CDR3 length equals 12 residues. Trimming removed 0 bases at V and 5 bases at J, with 4 bases between. The rearrangement uses TRBV10-3 and TRBJ2-5; D is uncertain. The source of this sequence is a man aged 55-75 years with active COVID-19. The sample was peripheral blood. CDR3 DNA: TGTGCCATCAGTGAGTCGCGGGAGACCCAGTACTTC. As protein: CAISESRETQYF.